This T cell receptor (beta chain) was sequenced during a study of beta chain features in type 1 diabetes. The investigators reverse transcribed all of the isolated RNA, so they sequenced expressed TCRB transcripts. TCRdb's copy holds only in-frame clones and misses some; the assay was immunoSEQ multiplex PCR. The sample lists about 660,000 clones; about 14% were seen once. This clone showed up just a few times. Its antigen is as yet unknown. CD45RO/CCR7/CD25/CD127/CD95/CD27 separated CD4+ naive, central memory, regulatory and stem cell-like memory cells by sorting. Broader study findings: Significant though moderate, a shortening of TCRB CDR3s appeared in all four CD4+ subsets of Type 1 diabetes patients. Sampled from patients, naive, central memory and Treg TCRB repertoires appeared more similar than those sampled from healthy donors.

The CDR3 loop spans 13 amino acids. Germline V CDR1 and CDR2: SQVTM, ANQGSEA. V was clipped by 7 bases and J by 3 bases; unmatched bases: 8. Source material: naive CD4+ T cells from blood. V usage is TRBV29-1 and J usage is TRBJ1-2, with 7 bases aligning to TRBD1. The TCR comes from a man younger than 35 with type 1 diabetes. As DNA, the CDR3 is TGCAGCGGCGGGGAGGGGGCTTACTATGGCTACACCTTC. Protein: CSGGEGAYYGYTF.